These 4 T cell receptor beta chains share one sample of origin, sequenced in a study of T cells in Graves' hyperthyroidism and ophthalmopathy. TCR beta CDR3 sequences were amplified from RNA transcripts. First-round RT-PCR targeting the TCR CDR3 was performed with the HTBI primer set. Each CDR3 protein gets one entry after TCRdb re-called the multiplex PCR reads with MiXCR. The sample holds about 210,000 distinct CDR3 sequences, 17% seen once. The source material was blood. The receptors stem from a man aged 45-65 years with Graves' hyperthyroidism.

This clonotype was observed many times. CDR3 protein: CASSVGPLYNEQFF. The DNA of the CDR3 is TGTGCCAGCAGTGTAGGGCCTCTCTACAATGAGCAGTTCTTC. This chain links TRBV27 with TRBJ2-1, with D uncertain. The CDR3 loop spans 14 amino acids. Germline lookup yields CDR1 MNHEY and CDR2 SMNVEV (reference sequence). Trimming removed 5 bases from V and 3 bases from J, with 11 bases in between.

The sample holds many counts of this clonotype. The chain employs TRBV10-3 and TRBJ1-2; D is unclear. V was clipped by 2 bases and J by 7 bases, with 11 bases between them. CDR3 length: 13 residues. Germline assignment: CDR1 ENHRY and CDR2 SYGVKD. In nucleotides, the CDR3 is TGTGCCATCAGTGAGCGGCTTTTGGGTGGCTACACCTTC. It yields the protein CAISERLLGGYTF.

This clonotype showed up just once. This chain joins TRBV4-1 and TRBJ2-7; D is tentatively TRBD1 or TRBD2 (5 bases each). The CDR3 sequence is 13 residues long. V lost 3 bases to trimming and J lost 6 bases, with 12 bases between them. The germline V gene has CDR1 MGHRA and CDR2 YSYEKL. CDR3 loop: CASSQGTRSEQYF. CDR3 in DNA: TGCGCCAGCAGCCAGGGGACGCGGAGCGAGCAGTACTTC.

This clonotype was counted only a few times. The chain combines TRBV20-1 with TRBJ2-5; 9 bases fit TRBD2. The length of the CDR3 is 13 residues. Germline assignment: CDR1 DFQATT and CDR2 SNEGSKA (reference sequence). Trimming cost V 7 bases and J 5 bases; bases outside gene matches: 8. The CDR3 is CSVGGRAVETQYF. In nucleotides, the CDR3 is TGCAGTGTGGGCGGGAGGGCCGTTGAGACCCAGTACTTC.